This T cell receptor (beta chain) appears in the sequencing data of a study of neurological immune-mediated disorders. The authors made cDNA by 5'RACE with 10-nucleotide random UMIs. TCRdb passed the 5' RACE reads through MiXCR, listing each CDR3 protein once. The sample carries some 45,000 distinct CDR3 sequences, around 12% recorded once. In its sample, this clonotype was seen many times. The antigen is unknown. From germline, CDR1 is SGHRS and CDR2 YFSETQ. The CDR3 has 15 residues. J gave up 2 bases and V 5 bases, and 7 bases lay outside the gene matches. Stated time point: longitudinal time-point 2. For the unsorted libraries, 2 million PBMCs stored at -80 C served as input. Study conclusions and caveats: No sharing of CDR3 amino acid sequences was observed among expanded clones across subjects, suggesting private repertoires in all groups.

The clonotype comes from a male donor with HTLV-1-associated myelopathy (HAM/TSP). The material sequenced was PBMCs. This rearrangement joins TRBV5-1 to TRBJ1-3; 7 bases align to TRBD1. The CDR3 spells CASSATGVAGNTIYF. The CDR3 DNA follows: TGCGCCAGCAGTGCTACAGGGGTCGCTGGAAACACCATATATTTT.